This TCR beta chain is drawn from a study of tissue T cells after allogeneic stem cell transplantation. Study background: Pathologist review favored tissue samples showing histologically apparent lymphocytes.

Study observations and caveats: Sampling depth was limited, and the cohort was small and clinically varied. In patients and mice, blood and spleen missed much of tissue repertoire.

This clone was found a few times. Its target is not known. This CDR3 region has 14 residues. Germline values: CDR1 SGHDT, CDR2 YYEEEE. V lost 0 bases, J lost 4 bases, and 10 bases lay in between. TCRdb's table, derived via immunoSEQ multiplex PCR, lists solely in-frame clones and lacks some. The sample holds about 3,000 clones, around 68% seen once. Steroid-refractory graft-versus-host disease after allogeneic hematopoietic cell transplant qualified adults for prospective research-autopsy enrollment. Gastrointestinal graft-versus-host disease was present in all patients, each treated with several therapy lines.

The sequencing used ascending colon tissue, collected at autopsy. This sequence originates from a male patient over 55 with steroid-refractory graft-versus-host disease after an allogeneic stem cell transplant. Some T cells may be the graft donor's. The V call is TRBV5-6, the J call TRBJ1-2; D is unclear. The CDR3 DNA sequence: TGTGCCAGCAGCTTGGGGTCACAGACCTATGGCTACACCTTC. Translated: CASSLGSQTYGYTF.